These 6 T cell receptor beta chains originate from one sample sequenced in a study of T cells in Graves' hyperthyroidism and ophthalmopathy. RNA transcripts were the template for amplifying TCR beta CDR3 regions. The primer set for the first-round RT-PCR of the TCR CDR3 was HTBI. Each CDR3 protein is one row after TCRdb ran MiXCR on the multiplex PCR reads. There are fewer than 900,000 distinct CDR3 sequences in the sample; approximately 16% occur only once, and around 8.1% lies in the top ten. Sequences were obtained from blood. The receptors here all came from a man aged 18-30 years with Graves' hyperthyroidism.

This clonotype was counted at least ten times. V is TRBV6-1 and J is TRBJ1-6; D unresolved. Per the germline V gene, CDR1 is MNHNS and CDR2 is SASEGT. Trimming pared 4 bases from V and 7 bases from J, leaving 11 bases between. This CDR3 comprises 14 residues. The CDR3 region has the DNA TGTGCCAGCAGTGGCCGGGCCCTGAATTCACCCCTCCACTTT. The encoded protein is CASSGRALNSPLHF.

This clonotype was counted between two and nine times. The chain is built from TRBV7-9 and TRBJ2-1, with 10 bases matching TRBD2. Germline assignment: CDR1 SEHNR and CDR2 FQNEAQ (reference sequence). The CDR3 consists of 18 residues. J gave up 2 bases and V 1 base, and 8 bases lay outside the gene matches. DNA of the CDR3: TGTGCCAGCAGCTTAGTGGCCGGGACTAGCGTCACCTACAATGAGCAGTTCTTC. Protein sequence: CASSLVAGTSVTYNEQFF.

The gene calls are TRBV24-1 and TRBJ2-7; 7 bases map to TRBD1. CDR1 and CDR2 from the germline V gene are KGHDR and SFDVKD. This CDR3 region has 13 residues. The V gene end was trimmed by 3 bases and the J gene end by 5 bases; junction bases not matched to a gene: 3. In nucleotides, the CDR3 is TGTGCCACCAGTGATCCAGGGACAGACGAGCAGTACTTC. Its protein product is CATSDPGTDEQYF.

V gene TRBV5-1 combines with J gene TRBJ2-7, with D possibly being TRBD1 (5 bases). The CDR3 covers 15 residues. Germline V gives CDR1 SGHRS, CDR2 YFSETQ. Trimming took 4 bases from V and 7 from J, leaving 21 bases between them. Here the CDR3 reads CASSPKRGSDGEQYF. CDR3 nucleotide sequence: TGCGCCAGCAGCCCGAAAAGGGGATCAGATGGGGAGCAGTACTTC.

This chain joins TRBV20-1 and TRBJ2-1; the D gene is possibly TRBD2 (6 bases). This CDR3 has 15 amino acids. From germline, CDR1 is DFQATT and CDR2 SNEGSKA (reference sequence). Trimming removed 0 bases from V and 3 bases from J, with 12 bases in between. This CDR3 is CSARDAQRVYNEQFF. The CDR3 DNA is TGCAGTGCTAGAGACGCACAGCGGGTCTACAATGAGCAGTTCTTC.

This rearrangement joins TRBV10-2 to TRBJ2-2; tentatively, D is TRBD2 (5 bases). This CDR3 has 11 residues. The V and J ends lost 7 bases and 6 bases respectively, with 6 bases between them. Per germline, CDR1 WSHSY and CDR2 SAAADI. The CDR3 nucleotides are TGCGCCAGCAAGAGGGCCGGGGAGCTGTTTTTT. Protein: CASKRAGELFF.